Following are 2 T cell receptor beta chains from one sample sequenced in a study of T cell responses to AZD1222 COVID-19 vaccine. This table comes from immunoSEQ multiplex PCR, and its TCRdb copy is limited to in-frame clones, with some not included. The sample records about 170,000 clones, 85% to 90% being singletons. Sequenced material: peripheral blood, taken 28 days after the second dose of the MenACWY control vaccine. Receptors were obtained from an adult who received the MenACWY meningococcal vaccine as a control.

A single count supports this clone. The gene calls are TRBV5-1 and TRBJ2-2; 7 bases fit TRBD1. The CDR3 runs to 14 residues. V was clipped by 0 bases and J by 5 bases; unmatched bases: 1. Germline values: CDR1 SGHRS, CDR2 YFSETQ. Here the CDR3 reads CASSLEGATGELFF. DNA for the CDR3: TGCGCCAGCAGCTTGGAGGGGGCTACCGGGGAGCTGTTTTTT.

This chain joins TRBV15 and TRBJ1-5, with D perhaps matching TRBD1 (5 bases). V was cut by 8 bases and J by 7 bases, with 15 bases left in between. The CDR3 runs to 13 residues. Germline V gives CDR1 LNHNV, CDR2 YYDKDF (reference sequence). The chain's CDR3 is CATGLGLEQPQHF. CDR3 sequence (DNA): TGTGCCACCGGGTTGGGGCTGGAGCAGCCCCAGCATTTT.